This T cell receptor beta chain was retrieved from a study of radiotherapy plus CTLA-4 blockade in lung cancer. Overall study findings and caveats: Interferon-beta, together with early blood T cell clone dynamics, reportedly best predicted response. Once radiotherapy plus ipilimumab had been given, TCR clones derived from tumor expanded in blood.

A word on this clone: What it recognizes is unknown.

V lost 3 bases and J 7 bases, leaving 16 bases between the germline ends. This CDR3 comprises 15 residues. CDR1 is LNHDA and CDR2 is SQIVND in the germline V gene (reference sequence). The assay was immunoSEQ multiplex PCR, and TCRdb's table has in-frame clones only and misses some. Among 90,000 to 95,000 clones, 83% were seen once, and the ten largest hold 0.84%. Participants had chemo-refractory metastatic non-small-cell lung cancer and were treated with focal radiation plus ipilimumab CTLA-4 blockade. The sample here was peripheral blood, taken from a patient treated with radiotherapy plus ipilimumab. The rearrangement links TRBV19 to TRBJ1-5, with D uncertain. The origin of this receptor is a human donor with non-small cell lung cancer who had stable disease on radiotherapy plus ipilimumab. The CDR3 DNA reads TGTGCCAGTAGTATGCCCGGACCTAGCAGACAGCCCCAGCATTTT. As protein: CASSMPGPSRQPQHF.